Below, one T cell receptor beta chain is given with its context. Per the germline V gene, CDR1 is MDHEN and CDR2 is SYDVKM. The CDR3 runs 15 residues. V dropped 5 bases and J dropped 2; count of bases not matched to a gene: 3. The data were taken from a study of blood T cell repertoires in COVID-19. Study background: Sites across the United States, Italy and Spain contributed samples from acute and convalescent COVID-19.

Some clones are missing from TCRdb's copy, which holds only in-frame ones; the method was immunoSEQ multiplex PCR. The sample comprises tens of thousands of clones, about 87% of which are singletons, and 5% to 7.5% rests with the top ten. The chain employs TRBV28 and TRBJ2-2; 9 bases are a match to TRBD1. The sample comprised peripheral blood. The sequence was obtained from a woman aged 45-59 years with acute or convalescent COVID-19. CDR3 bases: TGTGCCAGCAGTACGGGACAGGGTAACACCGGGGAGCTGTTTTTT. Translated: CASSTGQGNTGELFF. The full variable domain, in which reference TRBV28 and TRBJ2-2 provide the parts outside the CDR3, is DVKVTQSSRYLVKRTGEKVFLECVQDMDHENMFWYRQDPGLGLRLIYFSYDVKMKEKGDIPEGYSVSREKKERFSLILESASTNQTSMYLCASSTGQGNTGELFFGEGSRLTVL.